This TCR beta chain was identified during a study of blood T cells in healthy people across ages. Background on the study: About one barcoded TCR beta cDNA was captured per two T cells. Findings and caveats of the study: TCR beta diversity correlated strongly with naive T cell percentage. It was the long-lived donors that had more naive CD4+ cells and higher diversity than aged donors.

Concerning this clonotype: Its target is not known.

For the second PCR, which ran for about 7 to 12 cycles, a sample-barcoded 5' primer and a J-beta primer mix were used. Unique molecular identifiers of 12 random nucleotides labeled each cDNA. TCRdb passed the 5' RACE reads through MiXCR, listing each CDR3 protein once. This sample has around 1,600,000 distinct CDR3 sequences; 35% to 45% occur once, and the top ten carry roughly 3.7%. Germline V gene lookup returns CDR1 DFQATT and CDR2 SNEGSKA (reference sequence). The ends were cut back, 5 bases at V and 3 bases at J, with 14 bases in the middle. The CDR3 has 14 amino acids. The sequenced sample consisted of blood. This chain joins TRBV20-1 and TRBJ1-5; no firm D call. The clonotype originates from a woman aged 18-35 years in good health. The CDR3 bases are TGCAGTGCTGGGCCCCCGGGCCCCAATCAGCCCCAGCATTTT. This gives the protein CSAGPPGPNQPQHF.